The 27 T cell receptor beta chains in this list originate from one sample, sequenced in a study of CD8 T cells in ankylosing spondylitis. MiXCR was run by TCRdb on the 5' RACE reads, yielding one entry per CDR3 protein. The profile shows 30,000 to 45,000 distinct CDR3 sequences, approximately 16% of them singletons. Source material: blood. All receptors come from a male donor with ankylosing spondylitis or in good health (not recorded which).

The sample holds many counts of this clonotype. The V gene is TRBV25-1, the J gene TRBJ2-2; D unresolved. This CDR3 has 14 amino acids. V lost 1 base and J lost 7, with 10 bases in between. CDR1 MGHDK and CDR2 SYGVNS come from the germline V gene. CDR3 sequence reads: CASSESAPYGELFF. For the CDR3, the DNA is TGTGCCAGCAGTGAATCGGCCCCGTACGGGGAGCTGTTTTTT.

This clonotype was seen ten or more times. The DNA of the CDR3 is TGTGCCAGCAGTTCTCGGACTAGCGGGAGCGCCTCCTACAATGAGCAGTTCTTC. This codes for CASSSRTSGSASYNEQFF. The V call is TRBV28, the J call TRBJ2-1, with 13 bases lining up with TRBD2. With V trimmed by 4 bases and J by 0 bases, 6 bases remained unmatched. The germline CDR1 and CDR2 sequences are MDHEN and SYDVKM. This CDR3 comprises 18 residues.

This clonotype was found a few times. This chain links TRBV5-1 with TRBJ1-1; a possible D gene is TRBD1 (5 bases). Deletions cut 2 bases from V and 2 bases from J, with 10 bases between. Germline V lookup: CDR1 SGHRS, CDR2 YFSETQ. The CDR3 is 14 residues long. CDR3 region: CASSFGTSNTEAFF. The DNA for the CDR3 is TGCGCCAGCAGCTTCGGGACCTCTAACACTGAAGCTTTCTTT.

This clonotype has more than one count but fewer than ten. The rearrangement links TRBV29-1 to TRBJ1-1, with D hard to call. Trimming cost V 3 bases and J 0 bases, with 14 bases left between them. Per germline, CDR1 SQVTM and CDR2 ANQGSEA. CDR3 length: 15 residues. As DNA, the CDR3 is TGCAGCGTTGATGGTGCGTCGGCTATGAACACTGAAGCTTTCTTT. Encoded protein: CSVDGASAMNTEAFF.

Only a few counts were recorded for this clonotype. The chain links TRBV15 to TRBJ2-1; 13 bases are shared with TRBD2. With V trimmed by 2 bases and J by 7 bases, 2 bases remained unmatched. Germline-derived CDR1 and CDR2 are LNHNV and YYDKDF (reference sequence). The CDR3 covers 15 residues. The CDR3 DNA follows: TGTGCCACCAGCAGAAGACTAGCGGGAGGAAATGAGCAGTTCTTC. Amino acids: CATSRRLAGGNEQFF.

This clonotype was observed a few times. The genes are TRBV12-3 or TRBV12-4 and TRBJ2-1, with D unclear. V gave up 7 bases and J gave up 12 bases, with 16 bases separating them. This CDR3 is built from 12 residues. CDR3: CASTLYGRRQFF. The CDR3 DNA sequence: TGTGCCAGCACCCTGTATGGGCGAAGGCAGTTCTTC.

This clonotype was observed at least ten times. The chain uses TRBV28 and TRBJ1-4, with TRBD1 matching 9 bases. Germline assignment: CDR1 MDHEN and CDR2 SYDVKM. With V trimmed by 2 bases and J by 8 bases, 6 bases remained unmatched. The CDR3 extends over 15 amino acids. CDR3 sequence (DNA): TGTGCCAGCAGTTTACCGGGACAGGGACAAGAAAAACTGTTTTTT. This codes for CASSLPGQGQEKLFF.

This rearrangement joins TRBV6-6 to TRBJ1-5; 11 bases are shared with TRBD1. The CDR3 extends over 14 amino acids. The germline V gene encodes CDR1 MNHNY and CDR2 SVGAGI (reference sequence). Germline trimming cut 6 bases from V and 5 bases from J; bases unmatched to any gene: 3. The CDR3 spells CASRLGQGDQPQHF. The CDR3 nucleotides are TGTGCCAGCAGACTGGGACAGGGGGATCAGCCCCAGCATTTT.

The sample holds a few counts of this clonotype. The rearrangement uses TRBV2 and TRBJ2-6; D not certain. Germline V CDR1 and CDR2: SNHLY, FYNNEI. The CDR3 is made up of 15 amino acids. V dropped 1 base and J dropped 2 bases, with 6 bases sitting between them. This CDR3 reads CASSEEGTGANVLTF. The CDR3 DNA is TGTGCCAGCAGTGAAGAGGGAACTGGGGCCAACGTCCTGACTTTC.

This clonotype was found a few times. The chain joins TRBV20-1 to TRBJ1-5; 8 bases map to TRBD1. The CDR3 has 16 amino acids. Germline CDR1 and CDR2: DFQATT and SNEGSKA (reference sequence). The junction had 12 bases not matched to a gene; V was cut back by 5 bases and J by 3 bases. Here the CDR3 DNA reads TGCAGTGCTGCAGACAGGGGATCCGGATACAATCAGCCCCAGCATTTT. This encodes CSAADRGSGYNQPQHF.

The CDR3 bases are TGTGCCAGCAGTGAAGCGCACGTCAAAGAGACCCAGTACTTC. Its translation is CASSEAHVKETQYF. V usage is TRBV6-1 and J usage is TRBJ2-5; D is unclear. CDR3 size: 14 residues. Germline CDR1 and CDR2: MNHNS and SASEGT. Trimming cost V 0 bases and J 3 bases, with 8 bases left between them.

This clonotype appeared a few times. The CDR3 nucleotides are TGCAGTGCGAGGACTAGCGGGGAGGCAAGCACAGATACGCAGTATTTT. Translation gives CSARTSGEASTDTQYF. The chain recombines TRBV20-1 with TRBJ2-3; 12 bases match TRBD2. Germline assignment: CDR1 DFQATT and CDR2 SNEGSKA (reference sequence). The CDR3 runs 16 residues. The V gene end was trimmed by 6 bases and the J gene end by 0 bases; junction bases not matched to a gene: 7.

This clonotype has more than one count but fewer than ten. The rearrangement uses TRBV12-3 or TRBV12-4 and TRBJ1-1; TRBD1 might be the D (5 bases). The CDR3 covers 14 residues. V lost 8 bases to trimming and J lost 0 bases, with 13 bases between them. CDR3 region: CASGAGVLNTEAFF. The CDR3, as DNA: TGTGCCAGCGGAGCGGGGGTCCTGAACACTGAAGCTTTCTTT.

This clonotype was picked up one time. The rearrangement uses TRBV6-2 or TRBV6-3 and TRBJ2-6; 10 bases align to TRBD2. Looked up from germline, CDR1 is MNHEY and CDR2 is SVGEGT. Germline trimming cut 5 bases from V and 2 bases from J; bases unmatched to any gene: 6. The CDR3 runs to 17 residues. This chain's CDR3 is CASSQRGGWPGANVLTF. CDR3 coding DNA: TGTGCCAGCAGTCAGCGGGGGGGCTGGCCTGGGGCCAACGTCCTGACTTTC.

The chain couples TRBV28 to TRBJ2-7; 7 positions agree with TRBD1. CDR1 MDHEN and CDR2 SYDVKM come from the germline V gene. The CDR3 totals 14 residues. The V and J ends lost 6 bases and 7 bases, in that order; junction bases with no gene match: 12. Here the CDR3 reads CASSAGTAHLEQYF. The DNA of the CDR3 is TGTGCCAGCAGCGCCGGGACAGCGCATCTAGAGCAGTACTTC.

This clonotype was seen a handful of times. The gene calls are TRBV2 and TRBJ2-2; D might be TRBD1 (7 bases). CDR3 length equals 15 residues. V was shortened by 6 bases and J by 5 bases, with 16 bases between the two germline ends. Germline V gives CDR1 SNHLY, CDR2 FYNNEI. CDR3 sequence reads: CASRAQGGTTGELFF. The CDR3 nucleotides read TGTGCCAGCAGAGCCCAGGGGGGAACGACCGGGGAGCTGTTTTTT.

A few counts support this clonotype. The V and J genes are TRBV12-3 or TRBV12-4 and TRBJ1-4; 9 positions match TRBD1. This CDR3 spans 15 amino acids. The junction had 1 base not matched to a gene; V was cut back by 0 bases and J by 5 bases. The CDR3 spells CASSLAGTGNEKLFF. CDR3 in DNA: TGTGCCAGCAGTTTAGCAGGGACAGGGAATGAAAAACTGTTTTTT.

V usage is TRBV6-6 and J usage is TRBJ1-4; 8 positions match TRBD1. This CDR3 spans 14 amino acids. Per the germline V gene, CDR1 is MNHNY and CDR2 is SVGAGI (reference sequence). The junction had 7 bases not matched to a gene; V was cut back by 6 bases and J by 7 bases. CDR3 sequence reads: CASRLRQGSEKLFF. In DNA, the CDR3 is TGTGCCAGCAGATTAAGACAGGGGAGTGAAAAACTGTTTTTT.

The rearrangement joins TRBV7-2 to TRBJ2-1; D ambiguous. The CDR3 spans 14 residues. V gave up 1 base and J gave up 10 bases, with 14 bases separating them. The germline gives CDR1 SGHTA, CDR2 FQGNSA. As DNA, the CDR3 is TGTGCCAGCAGCTTAGTTGACTCAGGCGGCGAGCAGTTCTTC. Its protein product is CASSLVDSGGEQFF.

The table lists this clonotype with a few counts. The chain combines TRBV20-1 with TRBJ1-4, with D perhaps matching TRBD1 (5 bases). This CDR3 is built from 16 residues. Germline-derived CDR1 and CDR2 are DFQATT and SNEGSKA (reference sequence). Trimming stripped 5 bases from V and 0 bases from J, with 16 bases between. CDR3 sequence reads: CSAPSGGTPTNEKLFF. CDR3 DNA sequence: TGCAGTGCTCCCTCCGGAGGGACCCCAACTAATGAAAAACTGTTTTTT.

The J gene is TRBJ2-1, the V gene TRBV12-3 or TRBV12-4, with 10 bases fitting TRBD2. V lost 2 bases and J lost 0; bases outside the gene matches: 4. The CDR3 contains 17 residues. CDR3 coding DNA: TGTGCCAGCAGTTTAATAGCGGGGGGAAGCTCCTACAATGAGCAGTTCTTC. Protein product: CASSLIAGGSSYNEQFF.

In this sample, this clonotype turned up a few times. This sequence joins TRBV29-1 and TRBJ1-1; a weak D match, TRBD1 (5 bases). V lost 7 bases, J lost 0 bases, and 12 bases lay in between. Germline loops: CDR1 SQVTM, CDR2 ANQGSEA. This CDR3 contains 13 residues. The CDR3 DNA follows: TGCAGCGCTCGCGGGGGATTGAACACTGAAGCTTTCTTT. Amino acid sequence: CSARGGLNTEAFF. The complete variable domain, with remaining parts taken from reference TRBV29-1 and TRBJ1-1, reads SAVISQKPSRDICQRGTSLTIQCQVDSQVTMMFWYRQQPGQSLTLIATANQGSEATYESGFVIDKFPISRPNLTFSTLTVSNMSPEDSSIYLCSARGGLNTEAFFGQGTRLTVV.

The chain uses TRBV11-2 and TRBJ2-1, with TRBD2 matching over 10 bases. This CDR3 region has 15 residues. Germline V gene sequence: CDR1 SGHAT, CDR2 FQNNGV. V dropped 5 bases and J dropped 5; count of bases not matched to a gene: 6. CDR3 amino acids: CASSISGRANNEQFF. DNA for the CDR3: TGTGCCAGCAGCATCAGCGGGAGGGCGAACAATGAGCAGTTCTTC.

The chain couples TRBV28 to TRBJ2-1, with TRBD1 identical over 10 bases. Germline lookup yields CDR1 MDHEN and CDR2 SYDVKM. J lost 5 bases, V lost 5 bases, and 6 bases had no gene match. This CDR3 region has 15 residues. This CDR3 reads CASSGTGTGDNEQFF. In DNA, the CDR3 is TGTGCCAGCAGTGGAACCGGGACAGGGGACAATGAGCAGTTCTTC. The variable domain in full, with the rest retrieved from reference TRBV28 and TRBJ2-1, is DVKVTQSSRYLVKRTGEKVFLECVQDMDHENMFWYRQDPGLGLRLIYFSYDVKMKEKGDIPEGYSVSREKKERFSLILESASTNQTSMYLCASSGTGTGDNEQFFGPGTRLTVL.

The chain has TRBV7-6 and TRBJ2-2; 8 bases line up with TRBD1. Unmatched junction bases numbered 6, after V lost 5 bases and J lost 1 base. Germline V gene data show CDR1 as SGHVS and CDR2 as FNYEAQ. The CDR3 runs 16 residues. CDR3 DNA sequence: TGTGCCAGCAGCGCAATCGGGACAGGGAACACCGGGGAGCTGTTTTTT. It yields the protein CASSAIGTGNTGELFF.

Many counts were recorded for this clonotype. The chain is built from TRBV12-3 or TRBV12-4 and TRBJ2-5; TRBD2 aligns across 8 bases. This CDR3 comprises 21 residues. V was clipped by 8 bases and J by 5 bases; unmatched bases: 31. The CDR3 reads CASGRTEDRGGLMFQGETQYF. The CDR3 DNA reads TGTGCCAGCGGACGGACCGAGGACCGGGGGGGCTTGATGTTTCAGGGTGAGACCCAGTACTTC.

The chain combines TRBV5-1 with TRBJ2-1; D remains ambiguous. CDR1 and CDR2 (germline): SGHRS, YFSETQ. Trimming removed 5 bases at V and 6 bases at J, with 12 bases between. This CDR3 region has 13 residues. DNA of the CDR3: TGCGCCAGCAGAGAAATTACCGGCAATGAGCAGTTCTTC. Translating it yields CASREITGNEQFF.